The source of this T cell receptor (beta chain) is a study of T cells after yellow fever vaccination. Turning to the study itself: SMART-Seq v4 Ultra Low Input served to prepare low-cell-number fractions. Study conclusions and caveats: Only a minor proportion of clonotypes was detected across both CD4 and CD8 compartments. In FACS-sorted repertoires, abundant clonotypes from the bulk population could appear as contaminants.

Universal primer sites and UMIs were introduced during 5'RACE template-switching synthesis of TCR cDNA. A single record per CDR3 protein comes from TCRdb applying MiXCR to the 5' RACE reads. Here the sample spans about 47,000 distinct CDR3 sequences, 6% to 8% being singletons. This CDR3 spans 16 amino acids. The germline V gene encodes CDR1 SEHNR and CDR2 FQNEAQ (reference sequence). V dropped 5 bases and J dropped 0 bases, with 14 bases sitting between them. This clonotype was found many times. Its specificity is unknown. The sample was CD8+ T cells sorted from PBMCs, taken less than 18 days after the first yellow fever vaccination. The origin of this receptor is a man aged 18 to 29 who received the YFV17D yellow fever vaccine. The V and J genes are TRBV7-9 and TRBJ1-5; D may be TRBD1 (5 bases). DNA for the CDR3: TGTGCCAGCAGCCTTGAGGGACGGGATAGCAATCAGCCCCAGCATTTT. As protein: CASSLEGRDSNQPQHF.